Sequencing of this T cell receptor beta chain was carried out in a study of cytomegalovirus exposure and HLA in healthy donors. The PCR had 60 Vbeta and 13 Jbeta primers. The assay was immunoSEQ multiplex PCR, and TCRdb's table has in-frame clones only and misses some. The sample has 140,000 to 150,000 clones, around 73% seen once. CDR1 LNHDA and CDR2 SQIVND come from the germline V gene (reference sequence). The ends were cut back, 3 bases at V and 3 bases at J, with 8 bases in the middle. CDR3 length: 13 residues. Whole-study findings and limits: According to a later analysis, most TCR beta chains associated with CMV appeared HLA-restricted.

Comments on this clone: What it recognizes is unknown.

The source material was PBMCs. V is TRBV19 and J is TRBJ1-1; D remains ambiguous. This TCR was sampled from a female donor in good health and CMV-seronegative. CDR3: CASSIARDTEAFF. DNA for the CDR3: TGTGCCAGTAGTATTGCGCGGGACACTGAAGCTTTCTTT. The whole variable domain, filled in from reference TRBV19 and TRBJ1-1, reads DGGITQSPKYLFRKEGQNVTLSCEQNLNHDAMYWYRQDPGQGLRLIYYSQIVNDFQKGDIAEGYSVSREKKESFPLTVTSAQKNPTAFYLCASSIARDTEAFFGQGTRLTVV.